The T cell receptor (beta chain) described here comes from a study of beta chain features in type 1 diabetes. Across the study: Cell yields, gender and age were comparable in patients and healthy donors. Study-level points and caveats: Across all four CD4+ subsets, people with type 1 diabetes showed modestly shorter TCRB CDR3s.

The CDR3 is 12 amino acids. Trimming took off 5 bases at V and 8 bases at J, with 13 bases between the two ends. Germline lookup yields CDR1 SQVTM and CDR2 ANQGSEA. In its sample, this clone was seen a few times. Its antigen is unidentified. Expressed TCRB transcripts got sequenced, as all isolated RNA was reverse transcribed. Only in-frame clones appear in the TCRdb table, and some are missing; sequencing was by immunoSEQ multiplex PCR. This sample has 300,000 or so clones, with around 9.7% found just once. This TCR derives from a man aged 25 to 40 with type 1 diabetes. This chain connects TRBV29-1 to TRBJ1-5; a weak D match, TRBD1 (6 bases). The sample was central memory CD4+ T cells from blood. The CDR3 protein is CSVSRGGEPQHF. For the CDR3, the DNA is TGCAGCGTTAGCAGGGGCGGTGAGCCCCAGCATTTT.